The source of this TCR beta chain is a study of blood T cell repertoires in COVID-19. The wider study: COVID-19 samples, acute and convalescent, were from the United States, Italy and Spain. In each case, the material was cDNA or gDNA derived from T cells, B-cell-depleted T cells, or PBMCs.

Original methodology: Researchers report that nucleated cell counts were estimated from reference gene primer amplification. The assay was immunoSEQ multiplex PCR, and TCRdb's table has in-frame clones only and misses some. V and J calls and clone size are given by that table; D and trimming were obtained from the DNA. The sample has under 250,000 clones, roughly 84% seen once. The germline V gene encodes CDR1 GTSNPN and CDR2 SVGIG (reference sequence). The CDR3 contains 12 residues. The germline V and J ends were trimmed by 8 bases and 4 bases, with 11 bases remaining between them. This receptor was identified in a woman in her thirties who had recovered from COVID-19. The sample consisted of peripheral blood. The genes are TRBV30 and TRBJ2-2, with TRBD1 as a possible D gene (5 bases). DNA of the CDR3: TGTGCCAGAGACAGTCGCACCGGGGAGCTGTTTTTT. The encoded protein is CARDSRTGELFF.